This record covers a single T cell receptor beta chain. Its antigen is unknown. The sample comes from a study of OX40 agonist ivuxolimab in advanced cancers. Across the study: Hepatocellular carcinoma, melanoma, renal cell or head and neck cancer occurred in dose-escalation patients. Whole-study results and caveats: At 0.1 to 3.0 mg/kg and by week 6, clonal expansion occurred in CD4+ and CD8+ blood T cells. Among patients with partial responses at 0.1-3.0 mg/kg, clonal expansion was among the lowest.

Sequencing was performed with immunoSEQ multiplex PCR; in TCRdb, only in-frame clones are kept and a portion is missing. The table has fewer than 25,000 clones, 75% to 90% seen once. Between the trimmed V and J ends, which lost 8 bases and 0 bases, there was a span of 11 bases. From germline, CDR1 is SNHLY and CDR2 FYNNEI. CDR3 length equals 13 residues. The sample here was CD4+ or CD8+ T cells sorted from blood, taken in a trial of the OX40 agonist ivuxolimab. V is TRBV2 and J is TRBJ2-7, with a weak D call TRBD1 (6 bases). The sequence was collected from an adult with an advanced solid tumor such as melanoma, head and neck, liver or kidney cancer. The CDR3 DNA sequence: TGTGCCAGCCAGGGGCTCAGCTCCTACGAGCAGTACTTC. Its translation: CASQGLSSYEQYF.